The present T cell receptor (beta chain) was sequenced within a study of CD8+ T cells in alopecia areata. Study as a whole: Tofacitinib was taken orally by treated patients, and the dose was 5 to 10 mg twice daily.

The CDR3 is made up of 15 amino acids. Per the germline V gene, CDR1 is SGHRS and CDR2 is YFSETQ. Trimming pared 4 bases from V and 12 bases from J, leaving 26 bases between. About this clone itself: Its antigen is undetermined.

Regarding the study as a whole: It was observed that many expanded lesional clones persisted in scalp and blood during tofacitinib.

Sequencing templates came from extracted RNA that was reverse transcribed into cDNA. Repertoires were generated with immunoSEQ multiplex PCR, while TCRdb's copy carries only in-frame clones and drops some. Seen here are 95,000 to 150,000 clones, over 60% observed once, and the top ten hold around 5.7%. Treatment reported: oral pan-JAK inhibitor, 5-10 mg twice daily. V is TRBV5-1 and J is TRBJ2-7; D possibly corresponds to TRBD2 (5 bases). The sequences come from CD4+ T cells sorted from blood, collected at week 4, from a patient treated with tofacitinib. The TCR comes from a human donor with alopecia areata. Written as DNA, the CDR3 is TGCGCCAGCAGCGAGAGGACTGGCGCGGAAGGTCTGCGGTACTTC. This sequence encodes CASSERTGAEGLRYF.